This T cell receptor (beta chain) was recorded in a study of tumor and adjacent non-tumor tissue in lung cancer. Study details: On average, productive TCRbeta reads reached about 4 million per sample.

The library came from three nested PCR rounds adapted from ARM-PCR protocols. From the multiplex PCR reads, TCRdb called clonotypes with MiXCR, one entry per CDR3 protein. The sample carries roughly 82,000 distinct CDR3 sequences, roughly 77% recorded once. No cell sorting was done before RNA was extracted from the tissue. This non-tumor lung sample came from over 3 cm beyond the tumor edge. Donors were chemotherapy-naive, newly diagnosed lung cancer surgical patients in China, August–November 2014. V lost 1 base and J lost 5, with 12 bases in between. CDR3 length: 14 amino acids. In germline, CDR1 is LNHNV, CDR2 YYDKDF (reference sequence).

What was sequenced was distant non-tumor lung tissue. This receptor was identified in a woman in her forties or fifties with non-small cell lung cancer. This rearrangement joins TRBV15 to TRBJ2-7; a possible D gene is TRBD2 (5 bases). The CDR3 DNA reads as TGTGCCACCAGCAGAGTGGGAGTCGACGACGAGCAGTACTTC. Translating it yields CATSRVGVDDEQYF.